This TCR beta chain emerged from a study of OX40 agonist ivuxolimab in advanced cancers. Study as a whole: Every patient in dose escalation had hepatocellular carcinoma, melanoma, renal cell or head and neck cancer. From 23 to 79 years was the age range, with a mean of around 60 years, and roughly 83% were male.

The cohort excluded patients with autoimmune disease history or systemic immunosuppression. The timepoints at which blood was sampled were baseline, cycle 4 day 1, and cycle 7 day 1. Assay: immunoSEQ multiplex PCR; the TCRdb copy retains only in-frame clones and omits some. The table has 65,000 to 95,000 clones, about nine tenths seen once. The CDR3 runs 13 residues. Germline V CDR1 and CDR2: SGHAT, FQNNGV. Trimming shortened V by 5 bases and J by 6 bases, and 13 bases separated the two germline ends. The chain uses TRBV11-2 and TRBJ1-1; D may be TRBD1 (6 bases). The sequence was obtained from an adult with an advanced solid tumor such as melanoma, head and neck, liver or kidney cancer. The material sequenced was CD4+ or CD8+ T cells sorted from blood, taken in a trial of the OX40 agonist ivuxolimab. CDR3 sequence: CASSLRQVAEAFF. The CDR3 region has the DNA TGTGCCAGCAGCCTCCGACAGGTGGCTGAAGCTTTCTTT.